A single sample gave rise to the 24 T cell receptor beta chains below, sequenced in a study of blood T cell repertoires in COVID-19 (dated by TCRdb to about 2020). Library preparation was by the immunoSEQ multiplex PCR assay. Not all clones reach the TCRdb copy of this immuneACCESS table, which keeps in-frame sequences only. Checked studies attribute under half of the gap to unresolved V genes and leave the rest unexplained. This sample gives some 64,000 clones in total; roughly 80% of them show up just once. The ten biggest clones cover approximately 14% of the sample. Sequences were obtained from peripheral blood. These receptors all stem from a man in his 60s with COVID-19, enrolled during active disease.

This rearrangement joins TRBV7-2 to TRBJ2-2, with 7 bases matching TRBD2. The V segment lost 3 bases and the J segment 4 bases; nucleotides outside the gene matches: 8. Germline CDR1 reads SGHTA; CDR2 reads FQGNSA. The CDR3 has 16 residues. Here the CDR3 DNA reads TGTGCCAGCAGCTTGTCTAGCGGTCCTCGCACCGGGGAGCTGTTTTTT. Translation: CASSLSSGPRTGELFF.

The V gene is TRBV7-9, the J gene TRBJ1-1; D remains ambiguous. CDR1 and CDR2 (germline): SEHNR, FQNEAQ (reference sequence). With 7 bases removed from V and 6 bases from J, the gap between germline ends came to 9 bases. This CDR3 is 11 amino acids long. As DNA, the CDR3 is TGTGCCAGCACCGAGAGGGCTGAAGCTTTCTTT. Translating gives CASTERAEAFF.

This clone was recorded once. The chain joins TRBV3-1 (or the pseudogene TRBV3-2) to TRBJ2-2; D uncertain. The CDR3 covers 12 residues. CDR1 and CDR2 from the germline V gene are LGHDT and YNNKEL (reference sequence). Trimming shortened V by 4 bases and J by 7 bases, and 7 bases separated the two germline ends. CDR3 loop: CASSLSGGELFF. CDR3 nucleotides: TGTGCCAGCAGCCTATCAGGCGGGGAGCTGTTTTTT.

V and J are TRBV18 and TRBJ2-7; 7 bases line up with TRBD1. The germline V gene has CDR1 KGHSH and CDR2 LQKENI. The CDR3 is 14 residues long. V shed 6 bases and J 5 bases; nucleotides not matched to a gene: 10. CDR3 DNA: TGTGCCAGCTCCCCGACAGGGAAGGAGGACGAGCAGTACTTC. Translation: CASSPTGKEDEQYF.

This clone showed up many times. The chain employs TRBV5-4 and TRBJ1-5, with 11 bases fitting TRBD1. With V trimmed by 4 bases and J by 2 bases, 8 bases remained unmatched. The germline CDR1 and CDR2 sequences are SGHNT and YYREEE (reference sequence). The CDR3 is 17 amino acids. Written as DNA, the CDR3 is TGTGCCAGCAGCCGATGGACAGGGGGCCGGGGCAATCAGCCCCAGCATTTT. As protein: CASSRWTGGRGNQPQHF.

The CDR3, as DNA: TGTGCCAGCAGCTTAACGCGGGAAGGCATTCAGTACTTC. Translated, it gives CASSLTREGIQYF. The rearrangement joins TRBV7-9 to TRBJ2-4; the D gene is possibly TRBD2 (6 bases). V was pared by 2 bases and J by 9 bases, with 11 bases between. CDR3 length: 13 amino acids. CDR1 and CDR2 from the germline V gene are SEHNR and FQNEAQ (reference sequence).

The chain combines TRBV5-6 with TRBJ2-5, with D unresolved. CDR1 and CDR2 (germline): SGHDT, YYEEEE. CDR3 size: 14 residues. The V end lost 0 bases, the J end lost 5 bases, and 11 bases lay between the germline ends. The DNA of the CDR3 is TGTGCCAGCAGCTTGGGGCCCCAAACGGAGACCCAGTACTTC. This codes for CASSLGPQTETQYF. The whole variable domain, remainder taken from reference TRBV5-6 and TRBJ2-5, is DAGVTQSPTHLIKTRGQQVTLRCSPKSGHDTVSWYQQALGQGPQFIFQYYEEEERQRGNFPDRFSGHQFPNYSSELNVNALLLGDSALYLCASSLGPQTETQYFGPGTRLLVL.

This clone was seen only a few times. The rearrangement links TRBV12-2 to TRBJ2-7; the table names TRBD2, a call not compared with the DNA. TRBV12-2 is reported as a pseudogene. The CDR3 runs to 14 residues. The CDR3 nucleotides are TGTGCAAGTCGCTTAAGCCACCTCACCTACGAGCAGTACTTC. Protein: CASRLSHLTYEQYF.

The V call is TRBV7-9, the J call TRBJ2-2; maybe TRBD2 (5 bases). V shed 5 bases and J shed 0 bases, with 13 bases lying between them. The germline CDR1 and CDR2 sequences are SEHNR and FQNEAQ (reference sequence). This CDR3 contains 16 residues. The CDR3 protein is CASSPLEAPNTGELFF. CDR3 nucleotide sequence: TGTGCCAGCAGCCCGCTGGAGGCCCCGAACACCGGGGAGCTGTTTTTT. The entire variable domain, with the rest obtained from reference TRBV7-9 and TRBJ2-2, is as follows: DTGVSQNPRHKITKRGQNVTFRCDPISEHNRLYWYRQTLGQGPEFLTYFQNEAQLEKSRLLSDRFSAERPKGSFSTLEIQRTEQGDSAMYLCASSPLEAPNTGELFFGEGSRLTVL.

This chain connects TRBV6-5 to TRBJ2-7; D is unresolved. Per germline, CDR1 MNHEY and CDR2 SVGAGI. V lost 0 bases, J lost 6 bases, and 6 bases lay in between. CDR3 length equals 12 residues. CDR3 loop: CASSYSPPEQYF. The CDR3 DNA is TGTGCCAGCAGTTACTCCCCTCCCGAGCAGTACTTC.

This clone occurred once. This sequence joins TRBV6-5 and TRBJ2-1; 12 bases align to TRBD2. After removal of 6 bases from V and 5 bases from J, the junction contained 5 bases not matched to a gene. This CDR3 has 15 residues. Per germline, CDR1 MNHEY and CDR2 SVGAGI. The chain's CDR3 is CASSQTSGRNNEQFF. Here the CDR3 DNA reads TGTGCCAGCAGCCAGACTAGCGGGAGAAACAATGAGCAGTTCTTC.

This clone was seen only a few times. This chain links TRBV6-2 or TRBV6-3 with TRBJ1-1; D is perhaps TRBD1 (5 bases). Between the trimmed V and J ends, which lost 6 bases and 3 bases, there was a span of 8 bases. Germline CDR1 reads MNHEY; CDR2 reads SVGEGT. The CDR3 spans 12 residues. CDR3 sequence reads: CASSRGYTEAFF. In DNA, the CDR3 is TGTGCCAGCAGCCGGGGCTACACTGAAGCTTTCTTT.

This clone has just a few counts. The genes are TRBV9 and TRBJ2-1; TRBD1 matches at 10 bases. Looked up from germline, CDR1 is SGDLS and CDR2 is YYNGEE. The CDR3 contains 14 residues. With V trimmed by 3 bases and J by 7 bases, 4 bases remained unmatched. CDR3 protein: CASSDWDRGNEQFF. Here the CDR3 DNA reads TGTGCCAGCAGCGATTGGGACAGGGGTAATGAGCAGTTCTTC.

The gene calls are TRBV4-2 and TRBJ2-4; 9 nucleotides line up with TRBD2. Trimming removed 0 bases from V and 7 bases from J; junction bases left unmatched: 19. This CDR3 comprises 20 residues. CDR1 is LGHNA, CDR2 YNFKEQ, per germline. The CDR3 bases are TGTGCCAGCAGCCAAGAAACTGTCCGCGGGAGGGCCTGGTCTGGCAACATTCAGTACTTC. Translated: CASSQETVRGRAWSGNIQYF.

CDR3 sequence: CSVSMSGGSTDTQYF. CDR3 nucleotide sequence: TGCAGCGTCTCTATGAGCGGGGGTAGCACAGATACGCAGTATTTT. The chain uses TRBV29-1 and TRBJ2-3, with 8 bases that match TRBD2. The germline V gene encodes CDR1 SQVTM and CDR2 ANQGSEA. This CDR3 is 15 amino acids long. The trim removed 6 bases at V and 0 bases at J, leaving 8 bases unmatched.

This clone was observed a handful of times. For the CDR3, the DNA is TGTGCCAGCAACTTGGGGCAGGGGGCCGGGGAGCTGTTTTTT. Its translation is CASNLGQGAGELFF. V is TRBV27 and J is TRBJ2-2; 7 bases are a match to TRBD1. The V and J ends lost 7 bases and 6 bases, in that order; junction bases with no gene match: 8. The CDR3 runs 14 residues. Germline V gene sequence: CDR1 MNHEY, CDR2 SMNVEV (reference sequence).

The chain employs TRBV3-1 (or the pseudogene TRBV3-2) and TRBJ2-7; TRBD2 matches 14 bases. The V gene's germline CDR1 is LGHDT and CDR2 YNNKEL (reference sequence). Trimming took 7 bases from V and 2 from J; bases not matched to a gene: 7. The CDR3 has 16 amino acids. The CDR3 loop is CASTPGLAGAAYEQYF. CDR3 nucleotide sequence: TGTGCCAGCACACCGGGACTAGCGGGGGCCGCCTACGAGCAGTACTTC.

The chain recombines TRBV7-3 with TRBJ2-3, with a tentative D call TRBD2 (5 bases). Germline V gives CDR1 SGHTA, CDR2 FQGTGA. CDR3 size: 13 residues. V lost 4 bases and J lost 1, with 6 bases in between. In DNA form, the CDR3 reads TGTGCCAGCAGCTACGGGGGCACAGATACGCAGTATTTT. Translating gives CASSYGGTDTQYF.

The gene calls are TRBV19 and TRBJ2-5; D is unresolved. V lost 5 bases and J 3 bases, leaving 7 bases between the germline ends. CDR1 and CDR2 from the germline V gene are LNHDA and SQIVND (reference sequence). CDR3 size: 12 residues. CDR3: CASSEVEETQYF. The CDR3 DNA sequence: TGTGCCAGTAGTGAAGTAGAAGAGACCCAGTACTTC.

The V call is TRBV27, the J call TRBJ2-7, with TRBD1 matching over 9 bases. Germline CDR1 and CDR2: MNHEY and SMNVEV (reference sequence). The J segment lost 2 bases and the V segment lost 4 bases, leaving 3 bases of the junction unmatched. There are 14 residues in the CDR3. The CDR3 is CASSWTGETYEQYF. For the CDR3, the DNA is TGTGCCAGCAGTTGGACAGGGGAAACCTACGAGCAGTACTTC.

V gene TRBV4-1 combines with J gene TRBJ2-2, with 8 bases aligning to TRBD1. With 8 bases clipped from V and 4 bases from J, the junction kept 6 bases outside the gene matches. The CDR3 contains 14 residues. Germline-derived CDR1 and CDR2 are MGHRA and YSYEKL. CDR3: CASGTGWGTGELFF. CDR3 nucleotides: TGCGCCAGCGGGACAGGTTGGGGCACCGGGGAGCTGTTTTTT.

The chain carries TRBV14 and TRBJ1-1, with D possibly matching TRBD1 (6 bases). V was cut by 0 bases and J by 6 bases, with 11 bases left in between. Germline V gene sequence: CDR1 SGHDN, CDR2 FVKESK. The CDR3 loop spans 14 amino acids. The CDR3 protein is CASSQDRGGAEAFF. For the CDR3, the DNA is TGTGCCAGCAGCCAAGATAGGGGGGGGGCTGAAGCTTTCTTT.

This clone was counted a single time. This chain uses TRBV4-1 with TRBJ2-1, with D possibly TRBD1 on 5 matching bases. This CDR3 region has 13 residues. CDR1 and CDR2 from the germline V gene are MGHRA and YSYEKL. The V gene lost 6 bases and the J gene lost 5 bases, with 11 bases spanning the gap. CDR3 amino acids: CASRPDSNNEQFF. CDR3 in DNA: TGCGCCAGCAGACCTGACAGTAACAATGAGCAGTTCTTC.

The V gene is TRBV9, the J gene TRBJ2-5; TRBD2 agrees at 9 bases. CDR3 length equals 15 residues. The V segment lost 1 base and the J segment 4 bases; nucleotides outside the gene matches: 5. Germline V gene sequence: CDR1 SGDLS, CDR2 YYNGEE. CDR3 sequence reads: CASSVLAGVGETQYF. CDR3 sequence (DNA): TGTGCCAGCAGCGTATTAGCGGGAGTCGGAGAGACCCAGTACTTC.